The 25 T cell receptor beta chains listed next were all sequenced from one sample in a study of technical replicates of blood from a handful of donors. The table came from immunoSEQ multiplex PCR; TCRdb's copy has only in-frame clones and leaves some out. The sample includes 85,000 to 100,000 clones, nearly 97% of them seen just once. Sequenced: T cells isolated from PBMCs. The receptor set was obtained from a human donor in good health.

The chain joins TRBV11-2 to TRBJ2-1, with 10 nucleotides matching TRBD2. The germline gives CDR1 SGHAT, CDR2 FQNNGV. Germline trimming cut 5 bases from V and 2 bases from J; bases unmatched to any gene: 6. This CDR3 has 16 residues. CDR3 coding DNA: TGTGCCAGCAGCCCCTTAGCGGGAGGTGCCTACAATGAGCAGTTCTTC. This sequence encodes CASSPLAGGAYNEQFF.

The V gene is TRBV4-2, the J gene TRBJ1-5, with unresolved D. V lost 1 base, J lost 11 bases, and 15 bases lay in between. Germline V gene sequence: CDR1 LGHNA, CDR2 YNFKEQ. This CDR3 is built from 14 residues. The CDR3 sequence: CASSQAESTWAQHF. The CDR3 DNA reads TGTGCCAGCAGCCAAGCGGAATCGACTTGGGCCCAGCATTTT.

V usage is TRBV28 and J usage is TRBJ2-7, with D possibly TRBD1 on 6 matching bases. V lost 10 bases to trimming and J lost 0 bases, with 10 bases between them. Germline V gene sequence: CDR1 MDHEN, CDR2 SYDVKM. This CDR3 comprises 12 residues. The CDR3 region is CATRGRSYEQYF. CDR3 nucleotide sequence: TGTGCCACCAGGGGCCGCTCCTACGAGCAGTACTTC.

The rearrangement links TRBV15 to TRBJ2-7, with 9 bases fitting TRBD1. Germline CDR1 and CDR2: LNHNV and YYDKDF (reference sequence). There are 14 residues in the CDR3. The V segment lost 0 bases and the J segment 5 bases; nucleotides outside the gene matches: 2. CDR3 sequence (DNA): TGTGCCACCAGCAGAGATCGGGACAGGGACGAGCAGTACTTC. Translated: CATSRDRDRDEQYF.

The V gene is TRBV5-4, the J gene TRBJ2-7, with a possible D match to TRBD2 (5 bases). V gave up 0 bases and J gave up 0 bases, with 13 bases separating them. Germline V gene data show CDR1 as SGHNT and CDR2 as YYREEE (reference sequence). The CDR3 runs 16 residues. The CDR3 nucleotides are TGTGCCAGCAGCTTGGTGTTACGGGGTAGCTCCTACGAGCAGTACTTC. The encoded protein is CASSLVLRGSSYEQYF.

This sequence joins TRBV18 and TRBJ2-1; a possible D gene is TRBD2 (6 bases). From germline, CDR1 is KGHSH and CDR2 LQKENI. The V end was cut by 8 bases, the J end by 12 bases, with 20 bases between. The CDR3 covers 13 residues. The CDR3 spells CASGDFGPFWQFF. The CDR3 nucleotides are TGTGCCAGCGGGGACTTCGGGCCATTCTGGCAGTTCTTC.

The chain has TRBV5-1 and TRBJ2-1, with 8 bases identical to TRBD2. The J segment lost 2 bases and the V segment lost 0 bases, leaving 4 bases of the junction unmatched. This CDR3 is 16 amino acids long. Germline-derived CDR1 and CDR2 are SGHRS and YFSETQ. The CDR3 reads CASSLGPGLAYNEQFF. CDR3 nucleotides: TGCGCCAGCAGCTTGGGGCCGGGACTAGCCTACAATGAGCAGTTCTTC.

The chain carries TRBV27 and TRBJ1-5; D call uncertain. V lost 3 bases, J lost 4 bases, and 7 bases lay in between. CDR1 is MNHEY and CDR2 is SMNVEV in the germline V gene (reference sequence). CDR3 length: 13 amino acids. CDR3 loop: CASSFSGNQPQHF. CDR3 nucleotide sequence: TGTGCCAGCAGTTTCTCGGGGAATCAGCCCCAGCATTTT.

The V and J genes are TRBV5-5 and TRBJ2-1; 8 nucleotides agree with TRBD2. Per germline, CDR1 SGHKS and CDR2 YYEKEE (reference sequence). CDR3 size: 17 residues. V shed 4 bases and J 3 bases; nucleotides not matched to a gene: 12. In DNA, the CDR3 is TGTGCCAGCAGCCCCGCAAGTAGCGGGACGATCTACAATGAGCAGTTCTTC. Its protein product is CASSPASSGTIYNEQFF. Using reference TRBV5-5 and TRBJ2-1 for the parts outside the CDR3, the full variable domain is DAGVTQSPTHLIKTRGQQVTLRCSPISGHKSVSWYQQVLGQGPQFIFQYYEKEERGRGNFPDRFSARQFPNYSSELNVNALLLGDSALYLCASSPASSGTIYNEQFFGPGTRLTVL.

This sequence joins TRBV5-1 and TRBJ2-1, with a tentative D call TRBD2 (6 bases). Trimming removed 4 bases at V and 1 base at J, with 15 bases between. Looked up from germline, CDR1 is SGHRS and CDR2 is YFSETQ. This CDR3 has 16 residues. The CDR3 DNA reads as TGCGCCAGCAGCGTGGAAGCGGGTCCGTCCTACAATGAGCAGTTCTTC. It encodes CASSVEAGPSYNEQFF.

This clone was seen once. This chain joins TRBV30 and TRBJ2-2; a weak D match, TRBD2 (5 bases). Germline values: CDR1 GTSNPN, CDR2 SVGIG (reference sequence). The V end lost 3 bases, the J end lost 5 bases, and 13 bases lay between the germline ends. CDR3 length: 14 residues. CDR3 region: CAWRRGMNTGELFF. The CDR3 region has the DNA TGTGCCTGGAGGAGAGGGATGAATACCGGGGAGCTGTTTTTT.

As DNA, the CDR3 is TGTGCCAGCAGCTTGGGAGGCGTTGGCGAGCAGTACTTC. Translation: CASSLGGVGEQYF. The chain carries TRBV7-6 and TRBJ2-7, with a tentative D call TRBD2 (6 bases). The CDR3 loop spans 13 amino acids. Trimming removed 3 bases from V and 6 bases from J, with 12 bases in between. Per germline, CDR1 SGHVS and CDR2 FNYEAQ. Drawing the rest from reference TRBV7-6 and TRBJ2-7, the complete variable domain is GAGVSQSPRYKVTKRGQDVALRCDPISGHVSLYWYRQALGQGPEFLTYFNYEAQQDKSGLPNDRFSAERPEGSISTLTIQRTEQRDSAMYRCASSLGGVGEQYFGPGTRLTVT.

The chain couples TRBV11-2 to TRBJ1-1; possibly TRBD1 for D (5 bases). This CDR3 has 14 residues. Germline CDR1 and CDR2: SGHAT and FQNNGV. Trimming stripped 5 bases from V and 1 base from J, with 11 bases between. CDR3 sequence reads: CASSPRGGNTEAFF. CDR3 nucleotide sequence: TGTGCCAGCAGCCCCCGGGGGGGGAACACTGAAGCTTTCTTT.

In this sample, this clone turned up once. The chain combines TRBV18 with TRBJ2-7; D is ambiguous. The CDR3 contains 14 residues. Germline CDR1 KGHSH, CDR2 LQKENI. The germline V and J ends were trimmed by 0 bases and 2 bases, with 8 bases remaining between them. CDR3 residues: CASSPPYSTYEQYF. The CDR3 DNA sequence: TGTGCCAGCTCACCACCATACTCGACCTACGAGCAGTACTTC.

The J gene is TRBJ1-2, the V gene TRBV10-2, with D possibly being TRBD1 (6 bases). The CDR3 loop spans 21 amino acids. Germline CDR1 and CDR2: WSHSY and SAAADI. Deletions cut 4 bases from V and 4 bases from J, with 34 bases between. CDR3 loop: CASSVQGGGRLIEGGAYGYTF. The CDR3 region has the DNA TGCGCCAGCAGTGTACAGGGCGGTGGACGGTTGATAGAGGGAGGGGCCTATGGCTACACCTTC.

This chain connects TRBV21-1 to TRBJ1-2; TRBD1 is the table's D call, not checked against the DNA. TRBV21-1 is a pseudogene locus. The CDR3 has 19 amino acids. DNA for the CDR3: TGTGCCAGCAGCAAATCGGCAGGGGGCGCTGGGATAGGTAACTATGGCTACACCTTC. Its protein is CASSKSAGGAGIGNYGYTF.

The rearrangement links TRBV7-2 to TRBJ2-5; D remains unclear. Germline values: CDR1 SGHTA, CDR2 FQGNSA. This CDR3 is built from 13 residues. V lost 4 bases, J lost 2 bases, and 8 bases lay in between. In nucleotides, the CDR3 is TGTGCCAGCAGCTCCCTCCTACAAGAGACCCAGTACTTC. It encodes CASSSLLQETQYF.

CDR3 amino acids: CASSLGTGNRNNEQFF. CDR3 DNA: TGTGCCAGCAGCTTAGGGACAGGGAACCGGAACAATGAGCAGTTCTTC. The rearrangement joins TRBV11-2 to TRBJ2-1; TRBD1 matches at 8 bases. Trimming took 1 base from V and 5 from J; bases not matched to a gene: 7. The CDR3 runs to 16 residues. Germline-derived CDR1 and CDR2 are SGHAT and FQNNGV.

The chain employs TRBV14 and TRBJ2-1; a possible D gene is TRBD1 (6 bases). This CDR3 contains 15 residues. V was shortened by 0 bases and J by 8 bases, with 14 bases between the two germline ends. Germline-derived CDR1 and CDR2 are SGHDN and FVKESK. CDR3 loop: CASSQDTQGIHEQFF. DNA of the CDR3: TGTGCCAGCAGCCAAGATACACAGGGTATCCATGAGCAGTTCTTC.

V usage is TRBV19 and J usage is TRBJ2-7, with D unclear. The germline V gene encodes CDR1 LNHDA and CDR2 SQIVND (reference sequence). The CDR3 covers 14 residues. Trimming cost V 5 bases and J 0 bases, with 11 bases left between them. CDR3 in amino acids: CASSSAEDSYEQYF. The CDR3 DNA follows: TGTGCCAGTAGTTCCGCAGAGGACTCCTACGAGCAGTACTTC.

This sequence joins TRBV5-1 and TRBJ2-7, with D possibly matching TRBD1 (5 bases). The V gene lost 2 bases and the J gene lost 4 bases, with 19 bases spanning the gap. Germline loops: CDR1 SGHRS, CDR2 YFSETQ. The CDR3 spans 16 residues. The CDR3 is CASSFTGQGPRYEQYF. CDR3 in DNA: TGCGCCAGCAGCTTCACCGGGCAGGGTCCGAGATACGAGCAGTACTTC.

The chain uses TRBV27 and TRBJ2-7, with 13 bases that match TRBD2. J lost 2 bases, V lost 5 bases, and 3 bases had no gene match. CDR3 length: 15 residues. CDR1 is MNHEY, CDR2 SMNVEV, per germline (reference sequence). CDR3 DNA sequence: TGTGCCAGCAGTAGAACTAGCGGGAGGGCCTACGAGCAGTACTTC. Its protein is CASSRTSGRAYEQYF.

The V and J genes are TRBV19 and TRBJ2-5; D possibly corresponds to TRBD1 (5 bases). Trimming pared 1 base from V and 5 bases from J, leaving 17 bases between. Germline V gene sequence: CDR1 LNHDA, CDR2 SQIVND (reference sequence). The CDR3 loop spans 16 amino acids. CDR3 residues: CASSIGGPGSTETQYF. The CDR3 DNA follows: TGTGCCAGTAGTATAGGAGGTCCAGGGTCGACGGAGACCCAGTACTTC.

The chain is built from TRBV27 and TRBJ2-1; maybe TRBD1 (5 bases). This CDR3 has 13 residues. The germline CDR1 and CDR2 sequences are MNHEY and SMNVEV (reference sequence). The V and J ends lost 6 bases and 6 bases respectively, with 12 bases between them. The CDR3 DNA is TGTGCCAGCAGACCAAACCAGGGCAATGAGCAGTTCTTC. It translates to CASRPNQGNEQFF.

The chain has TRBV19 and TRBJ2-1; D unresolved. Germline V lookup: CDR1 LNHDA, CDR2 SQIVND (reference sequence). Deletions cut 4 bases from V and 2 bases from J, with 9 bases between. The CDR3 sequence is 14 residues long. Here the CDR3 DNA reads TGTGCCAGTAGTACAGAGTATCCCTACAATGAGCAGTTCTTC. Translated, it gives CASSTEYPYNEQFF.